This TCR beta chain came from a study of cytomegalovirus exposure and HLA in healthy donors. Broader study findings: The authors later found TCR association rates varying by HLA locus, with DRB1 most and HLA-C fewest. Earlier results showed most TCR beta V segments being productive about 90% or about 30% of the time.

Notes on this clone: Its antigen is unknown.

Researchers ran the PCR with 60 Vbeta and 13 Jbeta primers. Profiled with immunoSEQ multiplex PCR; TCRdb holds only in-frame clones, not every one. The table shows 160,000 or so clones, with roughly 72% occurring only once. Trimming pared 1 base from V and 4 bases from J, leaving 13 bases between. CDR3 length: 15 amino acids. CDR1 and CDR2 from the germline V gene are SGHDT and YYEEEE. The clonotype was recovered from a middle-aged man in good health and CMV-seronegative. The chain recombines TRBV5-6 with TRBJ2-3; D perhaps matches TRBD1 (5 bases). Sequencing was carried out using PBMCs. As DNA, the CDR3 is TGTGCCAGCAGCTTGAGGGGTACTCCCTCAGATACGCAGTATTTT. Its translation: CASSLRGTPSDTQYF.